The 13 T cell receptor beta chains below come from one sample, sequenced in a study of beta chain features in type 1 diabetes. TCRB transcripts that were expressed got sequenced, as all of the isolated RNA had been reverse transcribed. Only in-frame clones appear in the TCRdb table, and some are missing; sequencing was by immunoSEQ multiplex PCR. The table has about 900,000 clones, roughly 16% seen once. The sequenced sample was naive CD4+ T cells from blood. The receptors originated from a woman aged 18-29 years in good health.

This chain uses TRBV27 with TRBJ2-5; 10 positions agree with TRBD1. Germline V gene lookup returns CDR1 MNHEY and CDR2 SMNVEV (reference sequence). This CDR3 spans 14 amino acids. Trimming at V came to 6 bases and at J to 4 bases, leaving 5 bases not matched to a gene. As DNA, the CDR3 is TGTGCCAGCAGAGGACAGGGGGGCGGAGAGACCCAGTACTTC. Protein: CASRGQGGGETQYF.

The gene calls are TRBV15 and TRBJ2-1; 12 bases line up with TRBD2. Germline CDR1 and CDR2: LNHNV and YYDKDF (reference sequence). J lost 6 bases, V lost 2 bases, and 8 bases had no gene match. This CDR3 spans 17 amino acids. The CDR3 coding sequence is TGTGCCACCAGCAGACTTAGGACTAGCGGGATGGGCAATGAGCAGTTCTTC. It codes for CATSRLRTSGMGNEQFF. Combining the CDR3 with reference TRBV15 and TRBJ2-1 gives the whole variable domain DAMVIQNPRYQVTQFGKPVTLSCSQTLNHNVMYWYQQKSSQAPKLLFHYYDKDFNNEADTPDNFQSRRPNTSFCFLDIRSPGLGDTAMYLCATSRLRTSGMGNEQFFGPGTRLTVL.

V gene TRBV6-1 combines with J gene TRBJ2-5; unclear D gene. The CDR3 is 14 amino acids. V was cut by 1 base and J by 4 bases, with 10 bases left in between. Germline CDR1 is MNHNS and CDR2 is SASEGT. CDR3 amino acids: CASSEGTRGETQYF. CDR3 in DNA: TGTGCCAGCAGTGAAGGGACCCGCGGAGAGACCCAGTACTTC.

V and J are TRBV28 and TRBJ1-5; D is unresolved. V lost 7 bases and J lost 0, with 7 bases in between. Germline values: CDR1 MDHEN, CDR2 SYDVKM. This CDR3 contains 13 residues. DNA of the CDR3: TGTGCCAGCATCAGTCTTAGCAATCAGCCCCAGCATTTT. The encoded protein is CASISLSNQPQHF.

This clone was counted a few times. This same CDR3 is encoded by further DNA sequences in the sample. The chain uses TRBV6-5 and TRBJ2-7, with a tentative D call TRBD2 (5 bases). V lost 0 bases, J lost 4 bases, and 7 bases lay in between. The V gene's germline CDR1 is MNHEY and CDR2 SVGAGI. The CDR3 has 13 residues. The CDR3 coding sequence is TGTGCCAGCAGTTACTCCCGGGGATACGAGCAGTACTTC. Protein: CASSYSRGYEQYF.

This clone turned up a few times. V usage is TRBV19 and J usage is TRBJ1-5, with 7 bases identical to TRBD1. Germline values: CDR1 LNHDA, CDR2 SQIVND (reference sequence). The CDR3 spans 15 residues. V shed 10 bases and J 2 bases; nucleotides not matched to a gene: 11. The CDR3 sequence: CATRWTGEGNQPQHF. In DNA form, the CDR3 reads TGTGCCACTAGGTGGACAGGTGAGGGCAATCAGCCCCAGCATTTT.

This clone was seen a handful of times. This chain connects TRBV5-1 to TRBJ1-1; a possible D gene is TRBD1 (5 bases). The CDR3 consists of 14 residues. Germline V CDR1 and CDR2: SGHRS, YFSETQ. V gave up 0 bases and J gave up 5 bases, with 11 bases separating them. The CDR3 sequence is CASSLVGGATEAFF. DNA of the CDR3: TGCGCCAGCAGCTTGGTTGGGGGTGCGACTGAAGCTTTCTTT.

This clone was recorded a few times. The chain is built from TRBV10-3 and TRBJ2-3, with 7 bases aligning to TRBD2. The CDR3 is 13 residues long. The germline CDR1 and CDR2 sequences are ENHRY and SYGVKD. V shed 3 bases, J shed 6 bases, and the junction held 3 bases outside the gene matches. The CDR3 DNA reads as TGTGCCATCAGTGACGGGGGGAGGGATACGCAGTATTTT. Protein: CAISDGGRDTQYF.

As for this clone: At one end, the junction sequence differs from germline, possibly due to a read error. The sample contains more than one DNA sequence encoding this CDR3. This sequence joins TRBV15 and TRBJ2-7, with a tentative D call TRBD2 (5 bases). The CDR3 runs to 15 residues. Germline CDR1 LNHNV, CDR2 YYDKDF (reference sequence). The CDR3 sequence: CATSRDPSGPAEQYF. The CDR3 nucleotides read TGCGCCACCAGCAGAGACCCCAGCGGCCCTGCCGAGCAGTACTTC.

Turning to this clone: In the same sample, other DNA sequences code for this CDR3. The chain recombines TRBV11-2 with TRBJ2-7; D unresolved. Trimming took 1 base from V and 3 from J, leaving 4 bases between them. CDR1 and CDR2 (germline): SGHAT, FQNNGV. The CDR3 has 12 amino acids. CDR3 nucleotides: TGTGCCAGCAGCTTAGCGGGCTACGAGCAGTACTTC. Translation: CASSLAGYEQYF.

The genes are TRBV18 and TRBJ2-1; D uncertain. The CDR3 has 11 residues. CDR1 is KGHSH and CDR2 is LQKENI in the germline V gene. Trimming left V 5 bases short and J 6 bases short, with 5 bases between. The CDR3 loop is CASSNVNEQFF. In DNA form, the CDR3 reads TGTGCCAGCTCAAACGTCAATGAGCAGTTCTTC.

This clone showed up just a few times. This chain links TRBV29-1 with TRBJ2-3; tentatively, D is TRBD2 (6 bases). There are 14 residues in the CDR3. Per germline, CDR1 SQVTM and CDR2 ANQGSEA. V lost 6 bases and J 4 bases, leaving 17 bases between the germline ends. The CDR3 nucleotides are TGCAGCGTCCTTCTTGGGAGGTTGGCAGATACGCAGTATTTT. Translating gives CSVLLGRLADTQYF.

Only a few counts were recorded for this clone. V and J are TRBV27 and TRBJ2-1; a possible D gene is TRBD2 (5 bases). V was pared by 3 bases and J by 9 bases, with 6 bases between. The length of the CDR3 is 11 residues. The germline gives CDR1 MNHEY, CDR2 SMNVEV (reference sequence). The CDR3 region is CASSFRGEQFF. The DNA of the CDR3 is TGTGCCAGCAGTTTCCGGGGTGAGCAGTTCTTC.